This T cell receptor beta chain stems from a study of blood T cell repertoires in COVID-19. Study-level information: Donors in the United States, Italy and Spain gave samples during acute or convalescent COVID-19. T cells, B-cell-depleted T cells, or PBMCs supplied cDNA or gDNA.

Authors' methods: It was from reference gene primer amplification that nucleated cell counts were estimated. The data were produced by immunoSEQ multiplex PCR, yet TCRdb's version contains in-frame clones alone and is incomplete. V and J calls and clone size follow that table, whereas D and trimming were derived from the DNA. The data contain more than 400,000 clones, roughly 88% of them singletons. Sequencing input: peripheral blood. This TCR was sampled from a human donor in a cohort sampled during active COVID-19.

CDR3 DNA sequence: TGTGCCAGTCTTGGACAGACGAGTCAAGCTTTCTTT. Its protein is CASLGQTSQAFF. The chain uses TRBV19 and TRBJ1-1, with D possibly being TRBD1 (6 bases). With 8 bases removed from V and 9 bases from J, the gap between germline ends came to 16 bases. There are 12 residues in the CDR3. Germline V lookup: CDR1 LNHDA, CDR2 SQIVND (reference sequence).